This T cell receptor beta chain was captured in a study of glioma-infiltrating T cells after dendritic cell vaccination. Across the whole study: Glioblastoma patients came from Phase I and II dendritic cell vaccination trials. Dendritic cell vaccine was injected intradermally three times, biweekly.

About this clone itself: The target antigen is unknown.

PBMC were collected before vaccination, two weeks after the third vaccination, and at progression. The method was immunoSEQ multiplex PCR; TCRdb's version includes in-frame clones alone and lacks a portion of them. The sample consists of roughly 100,000 clones, roughly 79% of them appearing once. This CDR3 region has 13 residues. CDR1 is SGHTA, CDR2 FQGTGA, per germline. Trimming left V 5 bases short and J 7 bases short, with 9 bases between. Study conclusions and caveats: The cohort had few patients with full blood and tumor sets.

The specimen was blood, collected before dendritic cell vaccination. The sequence came from a human donor with glioblastoma. J is TRBJ1-6 and V is TRBV7-3; D perhaps matches TRBD1 (5 bases). CDR3 residues: CASSPGGNSPLHF. The CDR3 region has the DNA TGTGCCAGCAGCCCGGGGGGAAATTCACCCCTCCACTTT.